This T cell receptor (beta chain) was captured by sequencing in a study of blood T cell repertoires in COVID-19 (dated by TCRdb to the early 2020s). About the full investigation: The collaborator samples originated in the United States, Italy and Spain and spanned the acute and convalescent phases of COVID-19. The prospective study material was composed of cDNA or gDNA derived from T cells, B-cell-depleted T cells, or PBMCs. The repertoires were released in a freely available public database intended as a resource for research on the immune response to SARS-CoV-2. Where HLA class I and class II types were available, the types were taken from metadata supplied by the sample provider, not from assay-based typing. Subjects who had been exposed to COVID-19, were actively infected with it, or had recovered from it provided the deeply sampled blood TCRbeta repertoires that made up the dataset. Samples were obtained from the ongoing ImmuneRACE study (first 160 participants) and from about 1,300 subjects provided by 6 global collaborators. Sample metadata almost always included a de-identified subject ID, COVID-19 status, age in years and sex.

The CDR3 numbers 13 residues from cysteine through phenylalanine. Only the CDR3 part of the read is kept: 39 bases, read in frame from the first base. V was cut back by 6 bases and J by 2 bases, leaving a gap of 10 bases between them. The CDR1 and CDR2 encoded by the germline V gene are SNHLY and FYNNEI. General findings and caveats noted by the study authors: How much clinical and demographic metadata was included differed by source and by participant, and the metadata was provided uncurated.

On this clone itself: Its specific antigen is unknown. Nothing much larger sits one base from this clone, and base qualities are not available.

Whole blood was collected in K2EDTA tubes by collaborating institutions according to the institutions' own protocols. For TCRbeta analysis, collaborators shipped samples as frozen whole blood, isolated PBMCs, or DNA extracted from either of those sample types. TCRbeta CDR3 regions were amplified from genomic DNA by means of the immunoSEQ Assay, a bias-controlled multiplex PCR. As for the authors' bioinformatics: Nucleated cell counts per sample were estimated from amplification of reference gene primers within the assay. Sequence reads were collapsed and filtered to measure the absolute abundance of every unique TCRbeta CDR3 rearrangement. Productive Simpson clonality was computed per sample as the square root of Simpson's diversity index over productive rearrangements. TCRdb holds this immuneACCESS table with in-frame rearrangements only. Some clones are missing; in checked studies, unresolved V genes explain under half, and the rest has no known cause. V and J calls plus clone size are reproduced from that table; the DNA served to infer D and trimming. In all, the sample holds more than 80,000 clones, and almost 80% of those were seen once. The ten most abundant clones make up about 15% of the sample.

Sample: peripheral blood. The V and J genes are TRBV2 and TRBJ1-1; the D segment could be TRBD1, given 5 matching bases. This clonotype was sampled from a human donor in a cohort sampled during active COVID-19. The DNA reads as follows: TGTGCCAGCAGCGGACACCTTAACACTGAAGCTTTCTTT. This codes for CASSGHLNTEAFF.